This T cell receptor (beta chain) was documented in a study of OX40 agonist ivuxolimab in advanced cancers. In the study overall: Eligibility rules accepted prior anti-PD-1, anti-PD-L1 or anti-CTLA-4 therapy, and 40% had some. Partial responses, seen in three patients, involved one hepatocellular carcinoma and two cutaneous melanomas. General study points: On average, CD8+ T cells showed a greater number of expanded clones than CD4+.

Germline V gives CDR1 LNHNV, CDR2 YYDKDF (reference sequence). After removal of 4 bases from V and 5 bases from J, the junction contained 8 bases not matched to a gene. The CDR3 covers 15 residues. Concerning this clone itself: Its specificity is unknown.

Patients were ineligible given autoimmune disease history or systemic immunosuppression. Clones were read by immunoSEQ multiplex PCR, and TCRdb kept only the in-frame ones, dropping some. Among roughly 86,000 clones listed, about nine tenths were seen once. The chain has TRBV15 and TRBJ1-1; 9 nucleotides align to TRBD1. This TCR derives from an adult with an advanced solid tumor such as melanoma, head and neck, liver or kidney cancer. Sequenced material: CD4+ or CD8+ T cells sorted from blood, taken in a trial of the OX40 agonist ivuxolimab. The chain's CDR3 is CATSKSRDRETEAFF. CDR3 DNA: TGTGCCACCAGCAAATCCCGGGACAGGGAAACTGAAGCTTTCTTT. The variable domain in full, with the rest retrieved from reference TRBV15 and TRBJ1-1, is DAMVIQNPRYQVTQFGKPVTLSCSQTLNHNVMYWYQQKSSQAPKLLFHYYDKDFNNEADTPDNFQSRRPNTSFCFLDIRSPGLGDTAMYLCATSKSRDRETEAFFGQGTRLTVV.